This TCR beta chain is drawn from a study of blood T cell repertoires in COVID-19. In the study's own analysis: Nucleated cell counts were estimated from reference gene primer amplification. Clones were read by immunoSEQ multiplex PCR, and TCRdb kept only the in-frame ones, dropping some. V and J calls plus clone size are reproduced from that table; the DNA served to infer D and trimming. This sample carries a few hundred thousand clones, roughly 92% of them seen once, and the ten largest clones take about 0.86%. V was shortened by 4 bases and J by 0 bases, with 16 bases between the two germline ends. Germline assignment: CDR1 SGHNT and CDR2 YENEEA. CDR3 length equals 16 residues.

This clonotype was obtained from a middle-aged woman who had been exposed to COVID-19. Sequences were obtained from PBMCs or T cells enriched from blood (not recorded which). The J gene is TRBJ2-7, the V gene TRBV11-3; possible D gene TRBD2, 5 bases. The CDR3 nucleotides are TGTGCCAGCAGCTCAGGACTTCCGCAAAGCTCCTACGAGCAGTACTTC. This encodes CASSSGLPQSSYEQYF.